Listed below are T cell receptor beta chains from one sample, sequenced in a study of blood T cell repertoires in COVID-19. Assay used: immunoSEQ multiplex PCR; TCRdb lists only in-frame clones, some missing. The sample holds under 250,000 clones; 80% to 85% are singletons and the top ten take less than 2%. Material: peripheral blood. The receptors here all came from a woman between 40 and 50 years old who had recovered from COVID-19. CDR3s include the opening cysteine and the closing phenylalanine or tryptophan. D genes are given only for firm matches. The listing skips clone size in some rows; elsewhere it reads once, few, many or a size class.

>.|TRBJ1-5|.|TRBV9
CASSVDYNQPQHF
TGTGCCAGCAGCGTAGACTACAATCAGCCCCAGCATTTT
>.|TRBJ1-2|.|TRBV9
CASSVGAELYYGYTF
TGTGCCAGCAGCGTAGGGGCAGAGCTTTACTATGGCTACACCTTC
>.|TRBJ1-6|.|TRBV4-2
CASSQEARSSYNSPLHF
TGTGCCAGCAGCCAAGAAGCAAGGAGCTCCTATAATTCACCCCTCCACTTT
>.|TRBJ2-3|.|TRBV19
CASMGARTDTQYF
TGTGCCAGTATGGGGGCGAGGACAGATACGCAGTATTTT
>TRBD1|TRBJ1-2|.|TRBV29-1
CSVEVGQARGYTF
TGCAGCGTTGAAGTCGGACAGGCGCGCGGCTACACCTTC
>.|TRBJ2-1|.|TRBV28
CASSLFPENEQFF
TGTGCCAGCAGTTTATTCCCGGAGAATGAGCAGTTCTTC
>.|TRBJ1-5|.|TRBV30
CAWSGNRPRGGHQPQHF
TGTGCCTGGAGCGGTAACCGACCGAGGGGAGGACATCAGCCCCAGCATTTT
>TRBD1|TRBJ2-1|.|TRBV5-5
CASRYGQGLYNEQFF
TGTGCCAGCAGATATGGACAGGGACTCTACAATGAGCAGTTCTTC
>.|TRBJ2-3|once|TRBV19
CASSIRGLTTDTQYF
TGTGCCAGTAGTATCAGGGGTTTAACCACAGATACGCAGTATTTT
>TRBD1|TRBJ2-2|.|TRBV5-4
CASSSRTGVSTGELFF
TGTGCCAGCAGCTCCAGGACAGGGGTTAGCACCGGGGAGCTGTTTTTT
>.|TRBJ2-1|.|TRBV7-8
CASSSGERTMQFF
TGTGCCAGCAGCTCAGGAGAGAGGACTATGCAGTTCTTC
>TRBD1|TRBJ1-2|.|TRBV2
CASSDYRGANYGYTF
TGTGCCAGCAGTGATTACAGGGGAGCTAACTATGGCTACACCTTC
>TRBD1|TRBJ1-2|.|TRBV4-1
CASSQTQGEIFGYTF
TGCGCCAGCAGCCAGACACAGGGGGAGATTTTTGGCTACACCTTC
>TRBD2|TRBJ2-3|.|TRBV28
CASSSGIEVAGVVRDTQYF
TGTGCCAGCAGTAGCGGGATTGAAGTTGCGGGGGTGGTTCGGGATACGCAGTATTTT
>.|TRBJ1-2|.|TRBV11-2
CASSLAGIGYTF
TGTGCCAGCAGCTTGGCAGGGATTGGCTACACCTTC
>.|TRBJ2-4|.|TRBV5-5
CASSLAENIQYF
TGTGCCAGCAGCTTGGCTGAAAACATTCAGTACTTC
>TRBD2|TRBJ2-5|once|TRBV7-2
CASSLQELAMAQYF
TGTGCCAGCAGCTTACAGGAACTAGCGATGGCCCAGTACTTC
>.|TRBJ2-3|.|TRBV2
CASTIAARGDTQYF
TGTGCCAGCACAATAGCGGCGAGGGGAGATACGCAGTATTTT
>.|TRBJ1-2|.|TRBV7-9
CASSLLESYGYTF
TGTGCCAGCAGCTTGCTAGAGTCCTATGGCTACACCTTC
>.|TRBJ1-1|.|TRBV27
CASSYGGGNTEAFF
TGTGCCAGCAGTTACGGGGGGGGAAACACTGAAGCTTTCTTT
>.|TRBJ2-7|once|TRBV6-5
CASARQTTAEQYF
TGTGCCAGCGCACGACAAACCACGGCCGAGCAGTACTTC
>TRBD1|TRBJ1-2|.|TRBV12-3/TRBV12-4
CASSPRQGGGYTF
TGTGCCAGCAGCCCCAGACAGGGGGGAGGCTACACCTTC
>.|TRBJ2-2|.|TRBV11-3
CASSVAGQNTGELFF
TGTGCCAGCAGCGTAGCCGGACAAAACACCGGGGAGCTGTTTTTT
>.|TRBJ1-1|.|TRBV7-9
CASSWGVEAFF
TGTGCCAGCAGCTGGGGAGTCGAAGCTTTCTTT
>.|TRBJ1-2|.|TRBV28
CASSLMTEAESTF
TGTGCCAGCAGTCTAATGACAGAGGCAGAGAGCACCTTC
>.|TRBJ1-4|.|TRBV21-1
CASSKCRGAGEKLFF
TGTGCCAGCAGCAAATGCAGGGGGGCCGGAGAAAAACTGTTTTTT
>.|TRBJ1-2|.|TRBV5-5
CASSLVSTGGDAGYTF
TGTGCCAGCAGCTTGGTATCGACAGGTGGGGATGCTGGCTACACCTTC
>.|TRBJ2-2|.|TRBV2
CASISGDTNTGELFF
TGTGCCAGCATCAGTGGGGACACGAACACCGGGGAGCTGTTTTTT
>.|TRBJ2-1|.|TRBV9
CASSVASSYNEQFF
TGTGCCAGCAGCGTAGCCAGCTCCTACAATGAGCAGTTCTTC
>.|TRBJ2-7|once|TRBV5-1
CASSNRDTLYEQYF
TGCGCCAGCAGCAACCGGGACACGCTCTACGAGCAGTACTTC
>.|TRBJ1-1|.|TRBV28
CASSFRTATEAFF
TGTGCCAGCAGTTTCCGGACAGCGACTGAAGCTTTCTTT
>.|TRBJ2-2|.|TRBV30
CAWSVLVTGELFF
TGTGCCTGGAGTGTACTGGTTACCGGGGAGCTGTTTTTT
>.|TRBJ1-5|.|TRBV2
CASSGTGNQPQHF
TGTGCCAGCAGTGGGACAGGCAATCAGCCCCAGCATTTT
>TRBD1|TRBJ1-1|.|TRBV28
CASRAYTGTGGPNTEAFF
TGTGCCAGCCGAGCTTACACCGGGACAGGGGGCCCCAACACTGAAGCTTTCTTT
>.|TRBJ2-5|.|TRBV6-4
CASSAQGGGETQYF
TGTGCCAGCAGTGCCCAGGGCGGAGGGGAGACCCAGTACTTC
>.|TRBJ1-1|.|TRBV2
CASIAAVNTEAFF
TGTGCCAGCATTGCGGCCGTGAACACTGAAGCTTTCTTT
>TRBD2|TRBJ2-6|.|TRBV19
CASSGGRAGANVLTF
TGTGCCAGTAGTGGAGGGAGGGCTGGGGCCAACGTCCTGACTTTC
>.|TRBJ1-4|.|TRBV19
CASSIVLAGSNEKLFF
TGTGCCAGTAGTATAGTATTGGCCGGGAGCAATGAAAAACTGTTTTTT
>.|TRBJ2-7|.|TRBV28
CASSLRGGEQYF
TGTGCCAGCAGTCTAAGGGGTGGCGAGCAGTACTTC
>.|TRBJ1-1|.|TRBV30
CAWKSGTHTEAFF
TGTGCCTGGAAATCCGGGACTCACACTGAAGCTTTCTTT
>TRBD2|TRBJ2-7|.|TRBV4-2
CASSQDLAAYEQYF
TGTGCCAGCAGCCAAGATCTAGCGGCCTACGAGCAGTACTTC
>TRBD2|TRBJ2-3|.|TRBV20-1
CSASSSGGVDTQYF
TGCAGTGCTAGTTCCAGCGGGGGGGTAGATACGCAGTATTTT
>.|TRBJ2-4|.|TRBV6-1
CASSEATTVVDIQYF
TGTGCCAGCAGTGAAGCGACGACAGTTGTTGACATTCAGTACTTC
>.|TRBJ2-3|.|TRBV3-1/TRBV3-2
CASSQGGPFQGQYF
TGTGCCAGCAGTCAGGGGGGCCCCTTTCAGGGGCAGTATTTT
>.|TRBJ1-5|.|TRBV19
CASSISSNQPQHF
TGTGCCAGTAGTATCTCCAGCAATCAGCCCCAGCATTTT
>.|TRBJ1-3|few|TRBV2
CASSLTGRGNTIYF
TGTGCCAGCAGTCTGACAGGACGTGGAAACACCATATATTTT
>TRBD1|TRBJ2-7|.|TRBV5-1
CASSGEDRAYEQYF
TGCGCCAGCAGCGGGGAGGACAGGGCCTACGAGCAGTACTTC
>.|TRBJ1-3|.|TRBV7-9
CASRVGAGNTIYF
TGTGCCAGCAGAGTGGGCGCTGGAAACACCATATATTTT
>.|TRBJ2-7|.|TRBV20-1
CSAYTYEQYF
TGCAGTGCCTATACGTACGAGCAGTACTTC
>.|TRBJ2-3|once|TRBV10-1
CASSEWRGGTDTQYF
TGCGCCAGCAGTGAGTGGCGCGGGGGCACAGATACGCAGTATTTT
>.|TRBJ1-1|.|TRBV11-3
CASSLGGDTEAFF
TGTGCCAGCAGCTTAGGGGGGGACACTGAAGCTTTCTTT
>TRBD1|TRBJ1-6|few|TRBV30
CAWSVPTGFTLHF
TGTGCCTGGAGTGTCCCGACAGGGTTTACCCTCCACTTT
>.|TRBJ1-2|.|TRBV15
CATTTGTLNGYTF
TGTGCCACCACAACTGGGACTCTTAATGGCTACACCTTC
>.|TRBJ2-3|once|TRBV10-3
CAISEPRTESLDTQYF
TGTGCCATCAGTGAGCCGAGGACAGAATCGTTAGATACGCAGTATTTT
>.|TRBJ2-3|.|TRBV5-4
CASSHNGGQTDTQYF
TGTGCCAGCAGCCATAACGGGGGGCAAACAGATACGCAGTATTTT
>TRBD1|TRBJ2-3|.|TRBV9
CASSATGGTTQYF
TGTGCCAGCAGCGCAACAGGGGGAACTACGCAGTATTTT
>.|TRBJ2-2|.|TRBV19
CASTPVDYTGELFF
TGTGCCAGTACCCCAGTCGACTACACCGGGGAGCTGTTTTTT